This TCR beta chain was observed in a study of blood T cell repertoires in COVID-19. Across the study: COVID-19 samples from acute and convalescent phases originated in the United States, Italy and Spain.

There are 12 residues in the CDR3. J was trimmed by 7 bases and V by 4 bases; bases with no gene match: 1. Germline V lookup: CDR1 MNHEY, CDR2 SVGEGT. The repertoire was sequenced with immunoSEQ multiplex PCR; TCRdb's copy has only in-frame clones and lacks some. In the table there are hundreds of thousands of clones, about 90% of which are singletons. Participant reports of clinical history set cohort assignment. In Cohort 3, a recovered donor had either two negative PCRs, clearance, or symptom resolution. The origin of this receptor is a woman aged 25 to 39 who had recovered from COVID-19. V is TRBV6-2 or TRBV6-3 and J is TRBJ2-7; 10 nucleotides line up with TRBD1. The sample taken for sequencing was PBMCs or T cells enriched from blood (not recorded which). CDR3 amino acids: CASSWDRGEQYF. CDR3 DNA: TGTGCCAGCAGTTGGGACAGGGGAGAGCAGTACTTC.